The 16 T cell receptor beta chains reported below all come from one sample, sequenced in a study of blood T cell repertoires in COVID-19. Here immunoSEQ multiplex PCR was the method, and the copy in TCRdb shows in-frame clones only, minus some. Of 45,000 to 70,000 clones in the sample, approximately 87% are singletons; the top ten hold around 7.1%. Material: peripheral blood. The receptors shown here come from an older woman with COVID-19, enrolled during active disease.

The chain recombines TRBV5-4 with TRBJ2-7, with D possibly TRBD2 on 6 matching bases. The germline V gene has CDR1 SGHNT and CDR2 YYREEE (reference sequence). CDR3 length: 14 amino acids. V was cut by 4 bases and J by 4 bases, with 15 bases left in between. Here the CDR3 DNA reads TGTGCCAGCAGCCTCGGGACCAGCGGGTACGAGCAGTACTTC. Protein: CASSLGTSGYEQYF.

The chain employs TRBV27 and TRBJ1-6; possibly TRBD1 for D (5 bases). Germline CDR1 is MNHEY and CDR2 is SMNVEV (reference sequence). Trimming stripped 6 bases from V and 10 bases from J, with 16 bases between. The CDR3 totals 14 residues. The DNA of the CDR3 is TGTGCCAGCAGCCCCATTGGGGGGTTCTCACCCCTCCACTTT. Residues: CASSPIGGFSPLHF.

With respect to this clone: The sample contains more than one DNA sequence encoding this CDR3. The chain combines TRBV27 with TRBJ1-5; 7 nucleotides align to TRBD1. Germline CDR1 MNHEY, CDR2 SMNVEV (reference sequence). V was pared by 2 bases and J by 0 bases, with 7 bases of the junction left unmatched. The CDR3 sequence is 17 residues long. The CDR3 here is CASSLRGTAYSNQPQHF. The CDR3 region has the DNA TGTGCCAGCAGTTTACGCGGGACAGCATATAGCAATCAGCCCCAGCATTTT.

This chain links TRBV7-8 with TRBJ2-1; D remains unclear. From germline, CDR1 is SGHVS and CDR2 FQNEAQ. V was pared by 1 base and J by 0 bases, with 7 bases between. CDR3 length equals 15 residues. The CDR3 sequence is CASSLEPSSYNEQFF. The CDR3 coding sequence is TGTGCCAGCAGCTTAGAGCCTAGCTCCTACAATGAGCAGTTCTTC.

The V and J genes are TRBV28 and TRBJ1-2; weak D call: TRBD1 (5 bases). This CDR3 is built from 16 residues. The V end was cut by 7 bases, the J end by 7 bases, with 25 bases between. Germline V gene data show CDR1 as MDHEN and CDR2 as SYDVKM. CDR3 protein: CASTPVGAGGSAGYTF. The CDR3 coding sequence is TGTGCCAGCACCCCGGTTGGGGCCGGGGGGTCGGCTGGCTACACCTTC.

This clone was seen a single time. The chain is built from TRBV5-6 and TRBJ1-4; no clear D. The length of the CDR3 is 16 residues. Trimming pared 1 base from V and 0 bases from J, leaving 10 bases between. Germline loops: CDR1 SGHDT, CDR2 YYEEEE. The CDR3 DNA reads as TGTGCCAGCAGCTTGTGGAGCCTTTCAACTAATGAAAAACTGTTTTTT. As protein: CASSLWSLSTNEKLFF.

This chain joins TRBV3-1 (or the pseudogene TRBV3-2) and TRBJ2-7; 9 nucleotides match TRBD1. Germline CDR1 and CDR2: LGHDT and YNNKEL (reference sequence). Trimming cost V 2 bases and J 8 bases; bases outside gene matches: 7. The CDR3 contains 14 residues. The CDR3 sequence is CASSQQFGTGKQYF. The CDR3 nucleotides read TGTGCCAGCAGCCAACAATTCGGGACAGGGAAGCAGTACTTC.

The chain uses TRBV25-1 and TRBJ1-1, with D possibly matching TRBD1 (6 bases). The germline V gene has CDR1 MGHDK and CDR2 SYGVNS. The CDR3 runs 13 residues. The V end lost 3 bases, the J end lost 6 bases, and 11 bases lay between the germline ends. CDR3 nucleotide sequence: TGTGCCAGCAGTGACTCAGGGGCCCCTGAAGCTTTCTTT. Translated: CASSDSGAPEAFF.

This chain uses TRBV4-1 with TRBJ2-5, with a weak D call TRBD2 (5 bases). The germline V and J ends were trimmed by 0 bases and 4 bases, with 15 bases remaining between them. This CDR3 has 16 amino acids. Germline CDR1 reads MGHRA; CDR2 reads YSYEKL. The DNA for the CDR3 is TGCGCCAGCAGCCAAGAGTCGAAGGTTGGAGGAGAGACCCAGTACTTC. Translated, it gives CASSQESKVGGETQYF.

CDR3 DNA sequence: TGTGCCAGCTCATCGGGACACAATTCTGGCTACACCTTC. This codes for CASSSGHNSGYTF. V is TRBV18 and J is TRBJ1-2; a possible D gene is TRBD1 (6 bases). The ends were cut back, 5 bases at V and 7 bases at J, with 14 bases in the middle. Germline V gene data show CDR1 as KGHSH and CDR2 as LQKENI. CDR3 length equals 13 residues.

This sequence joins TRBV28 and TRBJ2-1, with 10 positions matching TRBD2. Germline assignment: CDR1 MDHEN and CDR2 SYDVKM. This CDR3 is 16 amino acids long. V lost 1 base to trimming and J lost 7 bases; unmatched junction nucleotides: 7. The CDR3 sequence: CASSLSASGSKNEQFF. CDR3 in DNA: TGTGCCAGCAGTTTATCGGCTAGCGGGAGTAAAAATGAGCAGTTCTTC. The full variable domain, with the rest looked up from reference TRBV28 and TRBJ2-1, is DVKVTQSSRYLVKRTGEKVFLECVQDMDHENMFWYRQDPGLGLRLIYFSYDVKMKEKGDIPEGYSVSREKKERFSLILESASTNQTSMYLCASSLSASGSKNEQFFGPGTRLTVL.

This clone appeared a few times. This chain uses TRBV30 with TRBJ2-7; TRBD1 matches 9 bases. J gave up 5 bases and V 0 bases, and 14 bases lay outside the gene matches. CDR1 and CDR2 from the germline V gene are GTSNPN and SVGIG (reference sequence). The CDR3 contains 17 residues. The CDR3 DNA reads TGTGCCTGGAGTGTATTTAGGAGCCGGGACAGGGCCCACGAGCAGTACTTC. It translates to CAWSVFRSRDRAHEQYF.

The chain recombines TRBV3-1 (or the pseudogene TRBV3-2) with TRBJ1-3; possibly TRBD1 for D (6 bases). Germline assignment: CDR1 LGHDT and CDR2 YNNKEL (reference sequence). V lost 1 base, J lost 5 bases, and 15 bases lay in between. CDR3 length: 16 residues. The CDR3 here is CASSQVHGGPRNTIYF. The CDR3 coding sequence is TGTGCCAGCAGCCAAGTTCACGGGGGGCCTAGAAACACCATATATTTT.

The CDR3 region is CASSLEGQRSGELFF. The DNA for the CDR3 is TGCGCCAGCAGCTTGGAGGGACAGAGATCCGGGGAGCTGTTTTTT. The rearrangement links TRBV5-1 to TRBJ2-2; 7 bases fit TRBD1. The V segment lost 0 bases and the J segment 6 bases; nucleotides outside the gene matches: 5. The V gene's germline CDR1 is SGHRS and CDR2 YFSETQ. The CDR3 has 15 residues.

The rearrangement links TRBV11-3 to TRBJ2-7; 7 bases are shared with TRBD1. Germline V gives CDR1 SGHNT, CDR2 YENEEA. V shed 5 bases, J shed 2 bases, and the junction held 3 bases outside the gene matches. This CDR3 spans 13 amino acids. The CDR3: CASSLTGTYEQYF. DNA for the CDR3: TGTGCCAGCAGCCTGACAGGGACCTACGAGCAGTACTTC.

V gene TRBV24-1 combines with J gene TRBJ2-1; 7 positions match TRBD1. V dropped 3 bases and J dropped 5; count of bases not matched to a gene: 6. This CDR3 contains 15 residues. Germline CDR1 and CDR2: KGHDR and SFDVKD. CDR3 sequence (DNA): TGTGCCACCAGTGATGCGAGACAGGGCCACAATGAGCAGTTCTTC. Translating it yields CATSDARQGHNEQFF.